Presented here are 15 T cell receptor beta chains from one specimen sequenced in a study of CD8 T cells in Susac syndrome. Random hexamers were used to reverse transcribe the RNA input (about 0.5 to 1 ug). TCRdb passed the immunoSEQ multiplex PCR reads through MiXCR, listing each CDR3 protein once. This table has some 130,000 distinct CDR3 sequences, over 80% appearing once. Sequencing was done on a sample of CD8+ T cells from PBMCs. The receptors here all came from a human donor with multiple sclerosis.

The V and J genes are TRBV5-1 and TRBJ1-2; weak D call: TRBD1 (5 bases). Germline V CDR1 and CDR2: SGHRS, YFSETQ. V lost 0 bases, J lost 4 bases, and 13 bases lay in between. The CDR3 spans 15 residues. The DNA of the CDR3 is TGCGCCAGCAGCTTGGAACGGGGGTCTAGCTATGGCTACACCTTC. It is translated as CASSLERGSSYGYTF.

The J gene is TRBJ2-3, the V gene TRBV15, with D unresolved. The germline V gene encodes CDR1 LNHNV and CDR2 YYDKDF (reference sequence). The CDR3 consists of 15 residues. V was clipped by 0 bases and J by 1 base, with 8 bases between them. Here the CDR3 DNA reads TGTGCCACCAGCAGAGATTTTCAGGGCACAGATACGCAGTATTTT. This translates into CATSRDFQGTDTQYF.

There are a few counts of this clonotype. This rearrangement joins TRBV4-1 to TRBJ1-5; possibly TRBD1 for D (6 bases). Germline CDR1 reads MGHRA; CDR2 reads YSYEKL. V was trimmed by 4 bases and J by 2 bases, leaving 12 bases between them. The CDR3 contains 15 residues. CDR3 amino acids: CASSLGHGGNQPQHF. The CDR3 coding sequence is TGCGCCAGCAGCCTGGGACACGGAGGCAATCAGCCCCAGCATTTT.

V gene TRBV12-3 or TRBV12-4 combines with J gene TRBJ2-1; D ambiguous. The CDR3 extends over 11 amino acids. V shed 5 bases and J shed 7 bases, with 6 bases lying between them. DNA for the CDR3: TGTGCCAGCAGTCATAATAATGAGCAGTTCTTC. Protein: CASSHNNEQFF.

The V gene is TRBV6-5, the J gene TRBJ2-3; no reliable D call. The CDR3 length is 12 residues. Germline V gene sequence: CDR1 MNHEY, CDR2 SVGAGI. Trimming removed 2 bases from V and 6 bases from J, with 6 bases in between. The CDR3 loop reads CASSYSRDTQYF. The CDR3 DNA is TGTGCCAGCAGTTACAGCCGGGATACGCAGTATTTT.

V and J are TRBV19 and TRBJ1-2; possible D gene TRBD1, 5 bases. This CDR3 comprises 13 residues. V was pared by 0 bases and J by 13 bases, with 15 bases between. Per the germline V gene, CDR1 is LNHDA and CDR2 is SQIVND (reference sequence). CDR3 amino acids: CASSIDPGPIGTF. The CDR3 DNA is TGTGCCAGTAGTATAGACCCGGGGCCTATAGGCACCTTC.

This sequence joins TRBV6-1 and TRBJ2-4, with TRBD2 matching 8 bases. Trimming at V came to 7 bases and at J to 3 bases, leaving 11 bases not matched to a gene. The CDR3 runs to 16 residues. Germline CDR1 MNHNS, CDR2 SASEGT. In DNA, the CDR3 is TGTGCCAGCACTACCCTACTAGCGGATGGCAAAAACATTCAGTACTTC. Translated: CASTTLLADGKNIQYF.

The genes are TRBV4-2 and TRBJ1-6; D uncertain. CDR3 size: 15 residues. Germline lookup yields CDR1 LGHNA and CDR2 YNFKEQ. V lost 0 bases, J lost 8 bases, and 11 bases lay in between. CDR3 coding DNA: TGTGCCAGCAGCCAAGATGCCGGGATGGATTCACCCCTCCACTTT. Amino acid sequence: CASSQDAGMDSPLHF.

The V and J genes are TRBV19 and TRBJ2-1, with D hard to call. The CDR3 sequence is 13 residues long. V gave up 1 base and J gave up 8 bases, with 9 bases separating them. CDR1 is LNHDA, CDR2 SQIVND, per germline (reference sequence). In nucleotides, the CDR3 is TGTGCCAGTAGTATAGGTAGGGTGGATGAGCAGTTCTTC. Protein: CASSIGRVDEQFF.

V gene TRBV19 combines with J gene TRBJ1-1; D may be TRBD1 (5 bases). Germline V gene data show CDR1 as LNHDA and CDR2 as SQIVND (reference sequence). V dropped 5 bases and J dropped 0 bases, with 13 bases sitting between them. This CDR3 contains 15 residues. The CDR3 loop is CASSHAGGMNTEAFF. DNA of the CDR3: TGTGCCAGTAGTCATGCTGGGGGAATGAACACTGAAGCTTTCTTT.

The rearrangement uses TRBV29-1 and TRBJ1-4; a weak D match, TRBD1 (6 bases). The CDR3 sequence is 13 residues long. V was shortened by 7 bases and J by 5 bases, with 14 bases between the two germline ends. Germline V CDR1 and CDR2: SQVTM, ANQGSEA. The CDR3: CSGVEGVNEKLFF. The DNA of the CDR3 is TGCAGCGGTGTTGAGGGGGTGAATGAAAAACTGTTTTTT.

This clonotype was observed a handful of times. The V call is TRBV12-3 or TRBV12-4, the J call TRBJ1-1; D may be TRBD1 (6 bases). Deletions cut 4 bases from V and 2 bases from J, with 11 bases between. This CDR3 is built from 14 residues. CDR3 sequence reads: CASSSWDINTEAFF. CDR3 nucleotides: TGTGCCAGCAGTTCCTGGGACATAAACACTGAAGCTTTCTTT.

The chain carries TRBV28 and TRBJ2-5; D not resolved. Looked up from germline, CDR1 is MDHEN and CDR2 is SYDVKM. The CDR3 is 11 amino acids. Trimming left V 7 bases short and J 5 bases short, with 8 bases between. The CDR3 protein is CASMEGETQYF. The CDR3 DNA reads TGTGCCAGCATGGAAGGGGAGACCCAGTACTTC.

The rearrangement uses TRBV4-2 and TRBJ2-7; TRBD1 matches 7 bases. The ends lost 3 bases at V and 2 bases at J; junction bases unmatched: 7. CDR3 size: 15 residues. The germline CDR1 and CDR2 sequences are LGHNA and YNFKEQ. The CDR3 DNA follows: TGTGCCAGCAGCCAGAACTCCGGGACAGCCTACGAGCAGTACGTC. Translating gives CASSQNSGTAYEQYV.

CDR3 in DNA: TGTGCCAGCCGAGGGGGCGCGAACACCGGGGAGCTGTTTTTT. Translating it yields CASRGGANTGELFF. The rearrangement links TRBV6-4 to TRBJ2-2; 7 bases are a match to TRBD1. Germline trimming cut 8 bases from V and 0 bases from J; bases unmatched to any gene: 3. The CDR3 is made up of 14 amino acids. In germline, CDR1 is MRHNA, CDR2 SNTAGT.